This T cell receptor (beta chain) was identified during a study of cytomegalovirus exposure and HLA in healthy donors. The wider study: The use of the same platform for the 110 or so validation repertoires and the roughly 700 first-cohort repertoires was reported by a later analysis.

General study points: The finding came from a later analysis; first-cohort TCR clusters tended to co-occur in the roughly 120 validation repertoires. Reportedly, cytomegalovirus status was diagnosed with high sensitivity and specificity. The study labeled 170 or so TCR beta chains cytomegalovirus-associated.

This CDR3 contains 12 residues. Germline V gives CDR1 SEHNR, CDR2 FQNEAQ (reference sequence). The V end was cut by 1 base, the J end by 8 bases, with 8 bases between. Libraries were prepared by immunoSEQ multiplex PCR; TCRdb keeps only in-frame clonotypes and omits some of them. The sample carries over 100,000 clones, roughly 90% recorded once. Regarding this clone: Its specificity is not known.

The clonotype was recovered from a woman aged 18-35 years in good health and CMV-seropositive. The chain recombines TRBV7-9 with TRBJ1-1; D is unclear. The specimen sequenced was PBMCs. For the CDR3, the DNA is TGTGCCAGCAGCTTAGGAACAGACGAAGCTTTCTTT. Protein product: CASSLGTDEAFF.